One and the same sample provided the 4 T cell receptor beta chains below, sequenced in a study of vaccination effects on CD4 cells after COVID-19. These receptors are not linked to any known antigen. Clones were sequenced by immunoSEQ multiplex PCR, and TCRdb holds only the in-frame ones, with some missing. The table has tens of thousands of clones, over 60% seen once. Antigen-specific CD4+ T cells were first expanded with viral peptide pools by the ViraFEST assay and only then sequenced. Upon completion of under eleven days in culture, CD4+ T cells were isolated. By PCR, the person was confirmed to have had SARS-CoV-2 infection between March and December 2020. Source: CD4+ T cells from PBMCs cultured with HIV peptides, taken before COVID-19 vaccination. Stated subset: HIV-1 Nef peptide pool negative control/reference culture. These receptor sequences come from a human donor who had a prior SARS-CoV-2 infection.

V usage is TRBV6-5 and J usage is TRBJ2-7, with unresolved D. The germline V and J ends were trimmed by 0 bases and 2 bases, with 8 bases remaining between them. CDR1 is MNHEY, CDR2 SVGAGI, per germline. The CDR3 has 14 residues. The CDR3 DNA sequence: TGTGCCAGCAGTTACTCGTTCGGACCCTACGAGCAGTACTTC. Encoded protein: CASSYSFGPYEQYF.

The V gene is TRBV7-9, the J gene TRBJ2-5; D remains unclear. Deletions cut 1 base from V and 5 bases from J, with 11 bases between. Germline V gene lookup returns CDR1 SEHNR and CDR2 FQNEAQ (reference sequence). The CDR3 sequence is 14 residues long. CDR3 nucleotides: TGTGCCAGCAGCTTAGGGCAGAGCTGGGAGACCCAGTACTTC. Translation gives CASSLGQSWETQYF.

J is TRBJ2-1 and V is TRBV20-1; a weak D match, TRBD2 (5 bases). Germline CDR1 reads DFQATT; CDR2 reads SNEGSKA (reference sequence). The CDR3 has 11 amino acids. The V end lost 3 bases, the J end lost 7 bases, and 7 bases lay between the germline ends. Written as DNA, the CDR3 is TGCAGTGCTAGGGACTCTAATGAGCAGTTCTTC. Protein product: CSARDSNEQFF.

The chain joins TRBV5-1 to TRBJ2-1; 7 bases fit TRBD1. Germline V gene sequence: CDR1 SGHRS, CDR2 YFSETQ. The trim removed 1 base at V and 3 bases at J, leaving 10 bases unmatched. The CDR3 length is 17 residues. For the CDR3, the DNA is TGCGCCAGCAGCTTGACACTGCCGGGACAGAACTACAATGAGCAGTTCTTC. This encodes CASSLTLPGQNYNEQFF.